The 3 T cell receptor beta chains presented below share a single source sample, sequenced in a study of CD8+CD57+ T cells in acquired aplastic anemia. TCR beta VDJ combinations and CDR3 sequences were profiled from genomic DNA. One entry per CDR3 protein results from TCRdb running MiXCR on the reads. The sample has 250,000 to 300,000 distinct CDR3 sequences; 56% are singletons. The specimen was sorted CD4+, CD8+, or CD8+CD57+ T cells (not recorded which) from PBMCs. The receptors derive from a human donor with severe aplastic anemia or a healthy control (not recorded which).

The rearrangement uses TRBV25-1 and TRBJ1-6; the D gene is possibly TRBD1 (6 bases). Germline CDR1 reads MGHDK; CDR2 reads SYGVNS. V gave up 6 bases and J gave up 10 bases, with 16 bases separating them. This CDR3 is 14 amino acids long. The CDR3 DNA follows: TGTGCCAGCAGAACCGGACAGCAACTCTCACCCCTCCACTTT. This translates into CASRTGQQLSPLHF.

This chain links TRBV2 with TRBJ2-1, with 9 bases identical to TRBD1. Trimming cost V 9 bases and J 5 bases; bases outside gene matches: 20. The CDR3 runs to 18 residues. The germline V gene has CDR1 SNHLY and CDR2 FYNNEI. This chain's CDR3 is CARRVGQGRVIPNNEQFF. CDR3 nucleotide sequence: TGTGCCAGGCGAGTGGGACAGGGCAGAGTGATTCCGAACAATGAGCAGTTCTTC.

The rearrangement links TRBV5-6 to TRBJ1-6; 7 positions agree with TRBD1. The trim removed 1 base at V and 9 bases at J, leaving 4 bases unmatched. This CDR3 contains 14 residues. Germline CDR1 and CDR2: SGHDT and YYEEEE. The CDR3: CASSLYRGSSPLHF. The DNA for the CDR3 is TGTGCCAGCAGCTTGTACAGGGGAAGTTCACCCCTCCACTTT.